This T cell receptor beta chain was obtained from a study of beta chain features in type 1 diabetes. cDNA synthesis used the whole RNA isolate, giving expressed TCRB sequences. TCRdb keeps only in-frame clones here, not all; method: immunoSEQ multiplex PCR. This table holds 250,000 to 300,000 clones, under 8.5% found once. V shed 4 bases and J shed 12 bases, with 23 bases lying between them. The CDR3 runs 15 residues. CDR1 is KGHSH and CDR2 is LQKENI in the germline V gene. Blood was collected once per donor into heparin, averaging roughly 120 mL. The rearrangement joins TRBV18 to TRBJ2-3, with D tentatively TRBD2 (6 bases). Sequencing used central memory CD4+ T cells from blood. The sequence was collected from a woman between 18 and 29 years old in good health. The CDR3 coding sequence is TGTGCCAGCTCACAAGGGACCGGCGGGAACAAAAAACAGTATTTT. Translating gives CASSQGTGGNKKQYF.